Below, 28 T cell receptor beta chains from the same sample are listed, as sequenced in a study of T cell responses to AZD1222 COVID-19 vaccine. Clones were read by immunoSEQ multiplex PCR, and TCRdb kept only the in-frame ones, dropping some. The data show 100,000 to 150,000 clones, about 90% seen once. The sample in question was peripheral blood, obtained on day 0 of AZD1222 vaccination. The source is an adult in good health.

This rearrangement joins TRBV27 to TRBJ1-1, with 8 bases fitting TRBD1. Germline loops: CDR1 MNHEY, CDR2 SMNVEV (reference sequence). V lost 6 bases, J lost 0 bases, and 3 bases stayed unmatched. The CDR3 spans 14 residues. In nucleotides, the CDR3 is TGTGCCAGCAGATTGACAGGGGTGAACACTGAAGCTTTCTTT. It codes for CASRLTGVNTEAFF.

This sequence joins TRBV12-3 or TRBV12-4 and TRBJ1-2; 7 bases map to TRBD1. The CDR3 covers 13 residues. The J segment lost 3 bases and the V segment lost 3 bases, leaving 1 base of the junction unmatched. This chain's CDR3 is CASSFGTDYGYTF. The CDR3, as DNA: TGTGCCAGCAGTTTTGGGACAGACTATGGCTACACCTTC.

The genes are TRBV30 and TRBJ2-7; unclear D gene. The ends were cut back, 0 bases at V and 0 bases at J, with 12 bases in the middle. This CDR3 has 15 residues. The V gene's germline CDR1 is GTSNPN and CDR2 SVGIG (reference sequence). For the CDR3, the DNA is TGTGCCTGGAGTGTACCGAGGACCACCTCCTACGAGCAGTACTTC. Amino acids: CAWSVPRTTSYEQYF.

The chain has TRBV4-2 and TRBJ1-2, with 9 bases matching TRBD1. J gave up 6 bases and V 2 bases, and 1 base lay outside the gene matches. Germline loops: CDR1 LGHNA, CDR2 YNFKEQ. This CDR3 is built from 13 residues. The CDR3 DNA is TGTGCCAGCAGCCAAAGGACAGGGGATGGCTACACCTTC. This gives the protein CASSQRTGDGYTF.

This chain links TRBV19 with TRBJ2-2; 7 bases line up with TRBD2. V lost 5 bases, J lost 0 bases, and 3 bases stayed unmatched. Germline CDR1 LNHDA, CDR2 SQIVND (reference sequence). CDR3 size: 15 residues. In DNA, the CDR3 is TGTGCCAGTAGTCGGGGGGAATCGAACACCGGGGAGCTGTTTTTT. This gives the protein CASSRGESNTGELFF.

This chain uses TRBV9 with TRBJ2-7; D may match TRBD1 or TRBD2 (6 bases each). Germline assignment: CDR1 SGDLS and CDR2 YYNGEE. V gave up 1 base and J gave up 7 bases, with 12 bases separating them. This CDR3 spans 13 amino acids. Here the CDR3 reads CASSVIGGREQYF. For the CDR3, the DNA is TGTGCCAGCAGCGTAATAGGGGGGAGGGAGCAGTACTTC.

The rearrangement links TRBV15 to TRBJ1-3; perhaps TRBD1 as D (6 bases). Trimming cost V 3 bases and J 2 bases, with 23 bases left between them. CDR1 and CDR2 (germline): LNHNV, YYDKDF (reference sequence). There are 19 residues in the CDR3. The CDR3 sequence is CATSRETGLWLGTGNTIYF. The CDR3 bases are TGTGCCACCAGCAGGGAGACAGGTCTGTGGCTGGGGACTGGAAACACCATATATTTT.

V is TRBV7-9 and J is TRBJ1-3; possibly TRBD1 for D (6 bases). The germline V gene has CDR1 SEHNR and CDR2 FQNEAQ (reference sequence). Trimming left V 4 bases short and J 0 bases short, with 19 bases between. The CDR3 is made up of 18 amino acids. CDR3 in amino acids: CASSSRTERVRSGNTIYF. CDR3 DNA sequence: TGTGCCAGCAGCTCTCGGACAGAAAGGGTCCGCTCTGGAAACACCATATATTTT.

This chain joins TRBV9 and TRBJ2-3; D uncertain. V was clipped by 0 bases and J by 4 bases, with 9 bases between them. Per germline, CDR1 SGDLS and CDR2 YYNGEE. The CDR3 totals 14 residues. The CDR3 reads CASSVVSSSDTQYF. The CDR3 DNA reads TGTGCCAGCAGCGTAGTGAGTAGTTCAGATACGCAGTATTTT. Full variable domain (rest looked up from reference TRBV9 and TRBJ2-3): DSGVTQTPKHLITATGQRVTLRCSPRSGDLSVYWYQQSLDQGLQFLIQYYNGEERAKGNILERFSAQQFPDLHSELNLSSLELGDSALYFCASSVVSSSDTQYFGPGTRLTVL.

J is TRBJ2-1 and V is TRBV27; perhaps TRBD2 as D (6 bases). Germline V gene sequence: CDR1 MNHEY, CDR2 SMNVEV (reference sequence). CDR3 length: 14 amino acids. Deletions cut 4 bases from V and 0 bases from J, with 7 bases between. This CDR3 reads CASSWGDSYNEQFF. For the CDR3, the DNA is TGTGCCAGCAGTTGGGGGGACTCCTACAATGAGCAGTTCTTC.

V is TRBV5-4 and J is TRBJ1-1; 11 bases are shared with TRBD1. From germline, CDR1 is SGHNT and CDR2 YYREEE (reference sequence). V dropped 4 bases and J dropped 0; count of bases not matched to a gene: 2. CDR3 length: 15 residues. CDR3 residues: CASSGTGGMNTEAFF. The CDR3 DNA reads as TGTGCCAGCAGCGGGACAGGGGGTATGAACACTGAAGCTTTCTTT.

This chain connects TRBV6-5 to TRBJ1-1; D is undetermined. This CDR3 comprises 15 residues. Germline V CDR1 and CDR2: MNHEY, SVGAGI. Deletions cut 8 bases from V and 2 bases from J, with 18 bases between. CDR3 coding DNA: TGTGCCAGCGCCCCCCGTGGCAGTTACAACACTGAAGCTTTCTTT. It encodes CASAPRGSYNTEAFF.

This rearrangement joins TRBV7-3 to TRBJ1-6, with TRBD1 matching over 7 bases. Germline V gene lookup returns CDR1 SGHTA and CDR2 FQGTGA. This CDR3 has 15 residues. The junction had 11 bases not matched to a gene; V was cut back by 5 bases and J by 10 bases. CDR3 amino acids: CASSPRTGNRSPLHF. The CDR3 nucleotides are TGTGCCAGCAGCCCTCGGACAGGTAACAGGTCACCCCTCCACTTT.

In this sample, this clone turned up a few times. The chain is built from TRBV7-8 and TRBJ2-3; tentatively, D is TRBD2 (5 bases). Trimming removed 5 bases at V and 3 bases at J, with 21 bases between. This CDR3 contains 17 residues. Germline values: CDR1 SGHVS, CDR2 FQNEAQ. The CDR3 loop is CASSPRGEMEGTDTQYF. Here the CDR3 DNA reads TGTGCCAGCAGCCCCCGTGGGGAGATGGAAGGGACAGATACGCAGTATTTT. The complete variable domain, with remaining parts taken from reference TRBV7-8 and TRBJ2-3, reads GAGVSQSPRYKVAKRGQDVALRCDPISGHVSLFWYQQALGQGPEFLTYFQNEAQLDKSGLPSDRFFAERPEGSVSTLKIQRTQQEDSAVYLCASSPRGEMEGTDTQYFGPGTRLTVL.

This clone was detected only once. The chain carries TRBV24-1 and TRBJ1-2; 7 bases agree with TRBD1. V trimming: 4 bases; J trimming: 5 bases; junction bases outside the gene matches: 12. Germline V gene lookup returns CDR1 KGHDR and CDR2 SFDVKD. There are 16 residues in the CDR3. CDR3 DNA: TGTGCCACCAGTGACCCAAGACAGGGAGGAGGGTATGGCTACACCTTC. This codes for CATSDPRQGGGYGYTF.

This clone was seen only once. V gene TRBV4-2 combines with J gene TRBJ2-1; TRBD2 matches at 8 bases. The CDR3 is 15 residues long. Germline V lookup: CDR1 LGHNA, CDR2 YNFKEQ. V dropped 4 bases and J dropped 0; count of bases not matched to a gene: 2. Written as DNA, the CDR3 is TGTGCCAGCAGCCCGGGGACTAGCTCCTACAATGAGCAGTTCTTC. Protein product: CASSPGTSSYNEQFF.

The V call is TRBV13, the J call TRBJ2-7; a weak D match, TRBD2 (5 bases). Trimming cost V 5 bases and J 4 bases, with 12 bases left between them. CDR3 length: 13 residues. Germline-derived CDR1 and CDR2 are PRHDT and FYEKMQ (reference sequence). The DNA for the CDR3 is TGTGCCAGCAGCCCAAGATCGGGGTACGAGCAGTACTTC. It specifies CASSPRSGYEQYF.

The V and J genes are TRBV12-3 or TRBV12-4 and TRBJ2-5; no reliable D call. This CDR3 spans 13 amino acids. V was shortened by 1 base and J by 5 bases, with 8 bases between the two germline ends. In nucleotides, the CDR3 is TGTGCCAGCAGTTTAGGCACCTGGGAGACCCAGTACTTC. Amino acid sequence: CASSLGTWETQYF.

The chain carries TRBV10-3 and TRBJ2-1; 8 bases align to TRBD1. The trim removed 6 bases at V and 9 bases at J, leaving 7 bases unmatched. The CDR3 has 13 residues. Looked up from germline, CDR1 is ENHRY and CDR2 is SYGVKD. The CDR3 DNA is TGTGCCATCAGCTCGGACAGGGTAGGTGAGCAGTTCTTC. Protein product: CAISSDRVGEQFF.

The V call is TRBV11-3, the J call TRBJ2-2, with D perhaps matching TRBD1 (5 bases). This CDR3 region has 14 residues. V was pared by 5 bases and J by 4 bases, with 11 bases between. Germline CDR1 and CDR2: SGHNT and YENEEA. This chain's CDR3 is CASSPGQGTGELFF. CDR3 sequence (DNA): TGTGCCAGCAGCCCAGGGCAGGGCACCGGGGAGCTGTTTTTT.

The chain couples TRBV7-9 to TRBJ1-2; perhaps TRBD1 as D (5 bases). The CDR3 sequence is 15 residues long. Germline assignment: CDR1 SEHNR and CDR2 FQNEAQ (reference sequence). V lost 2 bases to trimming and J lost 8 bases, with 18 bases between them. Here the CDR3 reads CASSLTLTGWEGYTF. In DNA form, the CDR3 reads TGTGCCAGCAGCTTAACACTAACAGGTTGGGAAGGCTACACCTTC.

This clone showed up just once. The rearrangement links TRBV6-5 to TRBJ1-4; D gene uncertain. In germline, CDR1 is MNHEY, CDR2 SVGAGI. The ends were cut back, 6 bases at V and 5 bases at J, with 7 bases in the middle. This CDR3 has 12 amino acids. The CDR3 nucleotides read TGTGCCAGCAGCTTCTTGAATGAAAAACTGTTTTTT. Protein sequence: CASSFLNEKLFF.

CDR3 nucleotide sequence: TGTGCCAGCAGCCCCCCCGAGGGCAGCGGGGGGACATCTAACTATGGCTACACCTTC. Its protein is CASSPPEGSGGTSNYGYTF. The chain links TRBV3-1 (or the pseudogene TRBV3-2) to TRBJ1-2, with a tentative D call TRBD1 (6 bases). CDR1 is LGHDT and CDR2 is YNNKEL in the germline V gene (reference sequence). The CDR3 length is 19 residues. V lost 4 bases and J lost 0, with 24 bases in between.

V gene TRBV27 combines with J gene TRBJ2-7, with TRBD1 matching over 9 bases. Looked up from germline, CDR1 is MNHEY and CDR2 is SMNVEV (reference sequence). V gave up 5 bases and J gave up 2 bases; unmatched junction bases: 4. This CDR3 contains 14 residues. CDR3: CASSGDRVAYEQYF. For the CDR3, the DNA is TGTGCCAGCAGTGGGGACAGGGTCGCCTACGAGCAGTACTTC.

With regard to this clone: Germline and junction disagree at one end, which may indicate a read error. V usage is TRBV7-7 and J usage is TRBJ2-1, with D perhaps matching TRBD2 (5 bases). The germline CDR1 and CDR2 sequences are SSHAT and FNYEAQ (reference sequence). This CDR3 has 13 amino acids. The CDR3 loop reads CASSRTSYNEQFF. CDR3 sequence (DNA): TGTGCTAGCAGCCGAACTAGTTACAATGAGCAGTTCTTC.

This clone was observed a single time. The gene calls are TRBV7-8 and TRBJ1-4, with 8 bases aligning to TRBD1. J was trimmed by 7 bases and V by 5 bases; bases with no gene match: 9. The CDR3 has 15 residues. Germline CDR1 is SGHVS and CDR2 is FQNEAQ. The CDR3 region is CASSAWTGPGEKLFF. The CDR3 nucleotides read TGTGCCAGCAGCGCCTGGACAGGGCCGGGTGAAAAACTGTTTTTT.

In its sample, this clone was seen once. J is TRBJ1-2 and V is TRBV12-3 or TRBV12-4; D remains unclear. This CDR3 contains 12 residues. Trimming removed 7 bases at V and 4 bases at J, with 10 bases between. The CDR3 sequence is CASTNVVYGYTF. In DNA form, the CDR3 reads TGTGCCAGCACGAACGTCGTCTATGGCTACACCTTC.

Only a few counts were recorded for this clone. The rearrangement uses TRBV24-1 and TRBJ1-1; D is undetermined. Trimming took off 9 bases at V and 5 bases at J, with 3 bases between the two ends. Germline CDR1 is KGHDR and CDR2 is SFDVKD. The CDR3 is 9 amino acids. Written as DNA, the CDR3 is TGTGCCACCCTTACTGAAGCTTTCTTT. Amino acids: CATLTEAFF.